This T cell receptor beta chain was captured by sequencing in a study of OX40 agonist ivuxolimab in advanced cancers. Clones were sequenced by immunoSEQ multiplex PCR, and TCRdb holds only the in-frame ones, with some missing. The sample contains approximately 40,000 clones, 65% to 90% of which appear only once. This CDR3 spans 18 amino acids. The ends were cut back, 0 bases at V and 0 bases at J, with 20 bases in the middle. Per germline, CDR1 GTSNPN and CDR2 SVGIG (reference sequence). This material consisted of CD4+ or CD8+ T cells sorted from blood, taken in a trial of the OX40 agonist ivuxolimab. This chain links TRBV30 with TRBJ1-2; no definite D call. The receptor was derived from an adult with an advanced solid tumor such as melanoma, head and neck, liver or kidney cancer. For the CDR3, the DNA is TGTGCCTGGAGTGTGTATGAGTCCTACTTTGGGGCTAACTATGGCTACACCTTC. Translation gives CAWSVYESYFGANYGYTF.